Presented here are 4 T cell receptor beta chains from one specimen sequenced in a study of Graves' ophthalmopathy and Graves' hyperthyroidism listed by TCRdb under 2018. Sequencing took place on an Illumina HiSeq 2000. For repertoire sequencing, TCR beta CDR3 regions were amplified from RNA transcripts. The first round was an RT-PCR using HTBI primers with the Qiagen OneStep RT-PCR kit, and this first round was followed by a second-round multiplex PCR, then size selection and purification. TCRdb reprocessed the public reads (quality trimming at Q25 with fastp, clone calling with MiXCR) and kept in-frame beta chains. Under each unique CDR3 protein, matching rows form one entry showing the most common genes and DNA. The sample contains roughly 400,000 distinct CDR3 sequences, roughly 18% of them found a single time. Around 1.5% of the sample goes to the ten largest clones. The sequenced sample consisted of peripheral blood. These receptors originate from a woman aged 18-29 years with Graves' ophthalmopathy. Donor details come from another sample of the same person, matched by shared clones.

The CDR3 nucleotides are TGTGCCAGCAGCGTAGATGCGATGGGAGGTCTTGAGACCCAGTACTTC. As protein: CASSVDAMGGLETQYF. The V call is TRBV9, the J call TRBJ2-5, with a possible D match to TRBD2 (6 bases). CDR1 and CDR2 from the germline V gene are SGDLS and YYNGEE. This CDR3 is 16 amino acids long. Trimming stripped 0 bases from V and 5 bases from J, with 17 bases between.

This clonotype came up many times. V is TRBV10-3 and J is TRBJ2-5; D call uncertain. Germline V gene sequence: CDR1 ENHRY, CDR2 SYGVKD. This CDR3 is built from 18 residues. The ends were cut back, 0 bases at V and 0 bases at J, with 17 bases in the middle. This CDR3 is CAISESMAATLYQETQYF. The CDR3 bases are TGTGCCATCAGTGAGTCGATGGCAGCTACCCTGTACCAAGAGACCCAGTACTTC.

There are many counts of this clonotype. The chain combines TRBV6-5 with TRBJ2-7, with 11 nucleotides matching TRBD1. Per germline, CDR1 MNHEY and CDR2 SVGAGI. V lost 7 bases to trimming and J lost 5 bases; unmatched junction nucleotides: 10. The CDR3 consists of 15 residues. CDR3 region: CASKPVGQGVHEQYF. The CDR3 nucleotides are TGTGCCAGCAAACCAGTGGGACAGGGGGTCCACGAGCAGTACTTC.

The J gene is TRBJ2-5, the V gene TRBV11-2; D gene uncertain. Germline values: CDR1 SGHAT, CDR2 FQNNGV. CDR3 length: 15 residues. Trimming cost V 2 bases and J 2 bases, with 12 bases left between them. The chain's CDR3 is CASSLFQSSQETQYF. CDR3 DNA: TGTGCCAGCAGCTTATTTCAGTCTTCACAAGAGACCCAGTACTTC.